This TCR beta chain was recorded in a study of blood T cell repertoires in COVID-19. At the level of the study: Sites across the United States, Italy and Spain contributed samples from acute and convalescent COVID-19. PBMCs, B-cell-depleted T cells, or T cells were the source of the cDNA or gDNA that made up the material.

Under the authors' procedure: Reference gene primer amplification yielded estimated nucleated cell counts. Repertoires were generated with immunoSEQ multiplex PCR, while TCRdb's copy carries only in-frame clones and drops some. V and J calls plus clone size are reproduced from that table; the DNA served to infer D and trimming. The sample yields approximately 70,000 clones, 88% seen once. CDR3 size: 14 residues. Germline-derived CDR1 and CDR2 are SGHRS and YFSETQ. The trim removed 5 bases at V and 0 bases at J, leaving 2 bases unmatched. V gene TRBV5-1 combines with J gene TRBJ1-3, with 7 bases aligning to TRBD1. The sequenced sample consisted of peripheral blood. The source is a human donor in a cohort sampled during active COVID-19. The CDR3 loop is CASRAGGSGNTIYF. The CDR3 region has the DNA TGCGCCAGCAGGGCAGGGGGCTCTGGAAACACCATATATTTT.